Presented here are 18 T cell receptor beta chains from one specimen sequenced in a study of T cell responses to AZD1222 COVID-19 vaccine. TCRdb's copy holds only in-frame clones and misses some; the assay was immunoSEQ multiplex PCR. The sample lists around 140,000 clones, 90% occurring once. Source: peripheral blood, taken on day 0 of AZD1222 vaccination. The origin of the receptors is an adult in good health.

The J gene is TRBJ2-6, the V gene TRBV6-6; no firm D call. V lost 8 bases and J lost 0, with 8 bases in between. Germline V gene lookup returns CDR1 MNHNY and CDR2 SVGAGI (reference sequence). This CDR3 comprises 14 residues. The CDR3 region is CASLRTSGANVLTF. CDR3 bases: TGTGCCAGCCTCCGGACCTCTGGGGCCAACGTCCTGACTTTC.

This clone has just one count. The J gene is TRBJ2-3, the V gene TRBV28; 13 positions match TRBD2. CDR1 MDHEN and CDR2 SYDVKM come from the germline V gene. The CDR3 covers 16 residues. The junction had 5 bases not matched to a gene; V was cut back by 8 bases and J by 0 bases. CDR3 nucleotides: TGTGCCAGCCGGACTAGCGGGGGCCAAAGCACAGATACGCAGTATTTT. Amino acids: CASRTSGGQSTDTQYF.

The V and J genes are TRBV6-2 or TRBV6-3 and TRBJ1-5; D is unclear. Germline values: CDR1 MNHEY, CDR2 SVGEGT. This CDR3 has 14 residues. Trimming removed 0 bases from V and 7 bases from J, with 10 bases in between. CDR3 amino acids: CASSYSGFWQPQHF. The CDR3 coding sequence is TGTGCCAGCAGTTACTCAGGCTTCTGGCAGCCCCAGCATTTT.

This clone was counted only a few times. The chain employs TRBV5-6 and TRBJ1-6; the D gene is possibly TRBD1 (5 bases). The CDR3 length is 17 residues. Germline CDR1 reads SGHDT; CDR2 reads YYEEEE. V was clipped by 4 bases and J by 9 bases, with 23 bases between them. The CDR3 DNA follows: TGTGCCAGCAGCCGAGGGGAGACCAGCCTCGGAGGTTCACCCCTCCACTTT. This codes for CASSRGETSLGGSPLHF.

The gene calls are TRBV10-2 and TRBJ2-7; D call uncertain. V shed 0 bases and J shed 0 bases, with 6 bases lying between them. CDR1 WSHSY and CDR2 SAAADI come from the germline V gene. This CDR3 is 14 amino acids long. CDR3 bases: TGCGCCAGCAGTGAGTCAGACATCTCCTACGAGCAGTACTTC. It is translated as CASSESDISYEQYF.

CDR3 bases: TGTGCCATCAGTGAGCCCGGGACAGATAGGAGTGAGCAGTTCTTC. Translating it yields CAISEPGTDRSEQFF. The rearrangement joins TRBV10-3 to TRBJ2-1, with 7 bases identical to TRBD1. From germline, CDR1 is ENHRY and CDR2 SYGVKD. V was clipped by 2 bases and J by 9 bases; unmatched bases: 10. CDR3 length equals 15 residues.

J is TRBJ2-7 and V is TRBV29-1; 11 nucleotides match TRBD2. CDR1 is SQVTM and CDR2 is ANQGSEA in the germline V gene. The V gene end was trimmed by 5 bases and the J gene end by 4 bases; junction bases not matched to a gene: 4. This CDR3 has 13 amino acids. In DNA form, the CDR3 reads TGCAGCGTTTTAGCGGGGGGGTTGTACGAGCAGTACTTC. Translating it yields CSVLAGGLYEQYF.

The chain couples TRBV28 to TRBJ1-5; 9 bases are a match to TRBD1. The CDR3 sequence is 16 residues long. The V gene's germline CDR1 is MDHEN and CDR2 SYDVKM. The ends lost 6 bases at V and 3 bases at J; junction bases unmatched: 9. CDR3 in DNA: TGTGCCAGCAGCCGACCGGGACAGGGACCCAATCAGCCCCAGCATTTT. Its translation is CASSRPGQGPNQPQHF. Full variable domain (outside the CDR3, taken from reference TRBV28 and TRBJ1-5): DVKVTQSSRYLVKRTGEKVFLECVQDMDHENMFWYRQDPGLGLRLIYFSYDVKMKEKGDIPEGYSVSREKKERFSLILESASTNQTSMYLCASSRPGQGPNQPQHFGDGTRLSIL.

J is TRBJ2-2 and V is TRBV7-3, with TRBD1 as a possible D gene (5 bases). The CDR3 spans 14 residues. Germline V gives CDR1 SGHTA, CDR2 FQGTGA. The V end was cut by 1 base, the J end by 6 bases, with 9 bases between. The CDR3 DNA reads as TGTGCCAGCAGCTTAAGGGGCCCACCCGGGGAGCTGTTTTTT. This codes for CASSLRGPPGELFF.

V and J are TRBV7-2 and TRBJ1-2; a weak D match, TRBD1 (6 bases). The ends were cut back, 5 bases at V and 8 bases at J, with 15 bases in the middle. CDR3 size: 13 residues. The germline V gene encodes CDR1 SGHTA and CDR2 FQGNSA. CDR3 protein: CASSPQEGVGYTF. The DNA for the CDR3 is TGTGCCAGCAGCCCACAGGAGGGGGTCGGCTACACCTTC.

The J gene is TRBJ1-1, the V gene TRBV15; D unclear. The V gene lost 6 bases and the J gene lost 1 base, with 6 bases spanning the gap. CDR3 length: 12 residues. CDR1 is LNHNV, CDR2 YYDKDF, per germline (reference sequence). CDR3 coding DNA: TGTGCCACCAGTCCCGGGAACACTGAAGCTTTCTTT. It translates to CATSPGNTEAFF.

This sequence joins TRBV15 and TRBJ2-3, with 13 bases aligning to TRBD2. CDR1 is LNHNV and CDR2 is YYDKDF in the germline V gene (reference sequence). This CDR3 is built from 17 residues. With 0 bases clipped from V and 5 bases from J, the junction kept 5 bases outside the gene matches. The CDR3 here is CATSRDGLAGVGDTQYF. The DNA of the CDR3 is TGTGCCACCAGCAGAGATGGACTAGCGGGGGTAGGAGATACGCAGTATTTT.

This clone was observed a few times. The chain's CDR3 is CASSMGQGVSGYTF. The CDR3 DNA sequence: TGCGCCAGCAGCATGGGACAGGGGGTATCTGGCTACACCTTC. The chain joins TRBV5-1 to TRBJ1-2, with 11 nucleotides matching TRBD1. Per germline, CDR1 SGHRS and CDR2 YFSETQ. Trimming at V came to 4 bases and at J to 7 bases, leaving 6 bases not matched to a gene. The CDR3 covers 14 residues.

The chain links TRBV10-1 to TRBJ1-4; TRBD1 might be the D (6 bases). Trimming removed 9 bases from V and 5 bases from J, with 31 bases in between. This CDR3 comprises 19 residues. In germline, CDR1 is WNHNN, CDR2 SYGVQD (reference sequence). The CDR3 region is CARGGFGEGEGFENEKLFF. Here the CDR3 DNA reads TGCGCCAGGGGAGGCTTTGGGGAGGGGGAGGGGTTTGAGAATGAAAAACTGTTTTTT.

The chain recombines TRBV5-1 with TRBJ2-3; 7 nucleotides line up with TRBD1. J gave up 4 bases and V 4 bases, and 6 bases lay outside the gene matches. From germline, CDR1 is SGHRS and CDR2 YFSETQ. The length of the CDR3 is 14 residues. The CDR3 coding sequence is TGCGCCAGCAGCCAGACAGGGTTGGCAGATACGCAGTATTTT. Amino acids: CASSQTGLADTQYF.

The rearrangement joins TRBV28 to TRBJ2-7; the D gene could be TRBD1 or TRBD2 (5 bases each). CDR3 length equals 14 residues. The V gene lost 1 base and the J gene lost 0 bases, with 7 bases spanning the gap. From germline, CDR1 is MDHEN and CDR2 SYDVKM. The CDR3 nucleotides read TGTGCCAGCAGTTTATCGGGGCGCTCCTACGAGCAGTACTTC. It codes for CASSLSGRSYEQYF.

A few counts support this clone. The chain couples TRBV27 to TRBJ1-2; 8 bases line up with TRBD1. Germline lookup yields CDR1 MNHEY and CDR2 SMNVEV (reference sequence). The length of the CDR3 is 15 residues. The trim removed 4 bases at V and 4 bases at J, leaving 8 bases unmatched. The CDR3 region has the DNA TGTGCCAGCAGTTCACCCACGACAGGGGTCTATGGCTACACCTTC. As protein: CASSSPTTGVYGYTF.

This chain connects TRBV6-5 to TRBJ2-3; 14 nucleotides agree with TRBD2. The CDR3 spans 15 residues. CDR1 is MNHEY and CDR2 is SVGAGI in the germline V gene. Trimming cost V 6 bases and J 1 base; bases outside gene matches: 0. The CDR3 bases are TGTGCCAGCAGGGGACTAGCGGGGGGCACAGATACGCAGTATTTT. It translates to CASRGLAGGTDTQYF.